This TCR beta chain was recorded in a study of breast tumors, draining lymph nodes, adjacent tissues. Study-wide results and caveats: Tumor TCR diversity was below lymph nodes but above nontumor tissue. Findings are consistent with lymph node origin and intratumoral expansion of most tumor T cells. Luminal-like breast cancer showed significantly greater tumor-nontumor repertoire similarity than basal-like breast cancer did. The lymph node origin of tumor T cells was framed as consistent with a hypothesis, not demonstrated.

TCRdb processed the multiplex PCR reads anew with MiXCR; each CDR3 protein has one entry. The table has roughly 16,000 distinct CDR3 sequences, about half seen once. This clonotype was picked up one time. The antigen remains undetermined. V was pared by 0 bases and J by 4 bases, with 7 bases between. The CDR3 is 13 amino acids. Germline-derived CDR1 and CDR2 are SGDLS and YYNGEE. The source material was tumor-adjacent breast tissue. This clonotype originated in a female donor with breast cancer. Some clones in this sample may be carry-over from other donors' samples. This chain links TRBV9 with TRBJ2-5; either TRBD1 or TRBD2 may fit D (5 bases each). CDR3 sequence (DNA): TGTGCCAGCAGCGTAGGTGGGACAGAGACCCAGTACTTC. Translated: CASSVGGTETQYF.